This T cell receptor beta chain was sequenced during a study of high-grade serous ovarian cancer treatment subgroups. In the study overall: Each sample yielded on average approximately 7,700 unique TCR beta rearrangements from 13,000 or so reads. Study-wide results and caveats: Repertoire similarity ranged 0.11 to 0.79 between tumors of one patient.

Here immunoSEQ multiplex PCR was the method, and the copy in TCRdb shows in-frame clones only, minus some. This sample yields about 2,800 clones, of which over 75% are seen a single time; about 9.4% belongs to the top ten. To note about this clone: Its target is not known.

Tumor samples were obtained before definitive surgery or chemotherapy. The V gene lost 3 bases and the J gene lost 6 bases, with 9 bases spanning the gap. This CDR3 has 13 amino acids. Per the germline V gene, CDR1 is ENHRY and CDR2 is SYGVKD. Source material: tumor tissue. The chain recombines TRBV10-3 with TRBJ1-3, with D maybe TRBD1 (6 bases). The sequence derives from a human donor with high-grade serous ovarian cancer. CDR3 region: CAISDDRLNTIYF. The CDR3 bases are TGTGCCATCAGTGACGACAGGCTAAACACCATATATTTT.